Sequencing of this T cell receptor beta chain was carried out in a study of shared clonotypes between healthy human individuals. Study-wide background: Plates per donor: three CD4 naive, three CD4 memory, two CD8 naive, one CD8 memory.

Generated by immunoSEQ multiplex PCR, the TCRdb table keeps only in-frame clones and is missing some. The sample includes approximately 2.3 million clones, approximately 95% of them seen just once. The authors divided CD4+ cells into CD45RA+ naive and CD45RA-negative memory subsets. This sequence originates from a man aged 18 to 30 in good health. Some clones in this sample may be carry-over from other donors' samples. Sequencing input: naive CD4+ T cells from PBMCs. Specified subset: CD45RA+ positively selected.

The CDR3 DNA follows: TGTGCCAGCAGCACCTGGGGTCAGACACTTCCAGGGGAGCTGTTTTTT. This codes for CASSTWGQTLPGELFF. The gene calls are TRBV9 and TRBJ2-2; D gene unclear. This CDR3 is 16 amino acids long. The ends were cut back, 4 bases at V and 8 bases at J, with 21 bases in the middle. The germline gives CDR1 SGDLS, CDR2 YYNGEE.